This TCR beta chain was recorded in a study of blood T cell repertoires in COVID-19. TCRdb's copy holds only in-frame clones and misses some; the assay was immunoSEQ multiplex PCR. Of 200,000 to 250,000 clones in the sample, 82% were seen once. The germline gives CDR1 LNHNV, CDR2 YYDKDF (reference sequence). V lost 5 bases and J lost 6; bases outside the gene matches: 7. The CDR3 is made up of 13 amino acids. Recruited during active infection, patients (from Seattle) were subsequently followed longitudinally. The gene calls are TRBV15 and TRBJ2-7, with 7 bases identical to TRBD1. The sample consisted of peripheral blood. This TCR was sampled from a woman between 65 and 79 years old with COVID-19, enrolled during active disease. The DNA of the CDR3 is TGTGCCACCAGCCCAGGGGGACAGCGCGAGCAGTACTTC. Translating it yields CATSPGGQREQYF. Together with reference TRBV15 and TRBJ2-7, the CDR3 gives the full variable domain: DAMVIQNPRYQVTQFGKPVTLSCSQTLNHNVMYWYQQKSSQAPKLLFHYYDKDFNNEADTPDNFQSRRPNTSFCFLDIRSPGLGDTAMYLCATSPGGQREQYFGPGTRLTVT.